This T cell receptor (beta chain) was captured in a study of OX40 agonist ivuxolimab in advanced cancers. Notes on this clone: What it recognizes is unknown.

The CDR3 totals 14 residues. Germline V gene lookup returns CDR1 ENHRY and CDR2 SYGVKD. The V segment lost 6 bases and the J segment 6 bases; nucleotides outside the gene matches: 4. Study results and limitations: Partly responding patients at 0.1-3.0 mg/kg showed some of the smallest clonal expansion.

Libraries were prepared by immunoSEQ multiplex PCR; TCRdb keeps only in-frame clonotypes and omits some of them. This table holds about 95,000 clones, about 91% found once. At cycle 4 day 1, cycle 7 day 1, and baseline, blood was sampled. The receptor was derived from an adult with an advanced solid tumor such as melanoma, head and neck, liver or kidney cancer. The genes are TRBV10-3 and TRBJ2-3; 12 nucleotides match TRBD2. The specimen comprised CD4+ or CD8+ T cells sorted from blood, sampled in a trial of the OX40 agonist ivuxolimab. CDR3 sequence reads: CAIRRTSGMDTQYF. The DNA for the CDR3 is TGTGCCATCAGACGGACTAGCGGGATGGATACGCAGTATTTT.